This TCR beta chain originates from a study of neurological immune-mediated disorders. Whole-study results and caveats: TCR-beta repertoires seemed private in all groups, with no expanded CDR3 amino acid sequences shared.

The authors made cDNA by 5'RACE with 10-nucleotide random UMIs. MiXCR, applied by TCRdb to the 5' RACE reads, yields one record per CDR3 protein. Of approximately 60,000 distinct CDR3 sequences listed, 4.1% are singletons. This clonotype was picked up many times. Its antigen is unknown. The specimen was PBMCs. This receptor was obtained from a man aged 50 or older with multiple sclerosis.

The CDR3 loop reads CASSLDGFSYEQYF. The CDR3 DNA reads TGCGCCAGCAGCTTGGACGGGTTCTCCTACGAGCAGTACTTC. J is TRBJ2-7 and V is TRBV5-1, with no clear D. Trimming removed 0 bases from V and 0 bases from J, with 7 bases in between. The length of the CDR3 is 14 residues. Germline CDR1 is SGHRS and CDR2 is YFSETQ.